The clone carrying this T cell receptor beta chain has at least ten counts. The J segment lost 1 base and the V segment lost 9 bases, leaving 10 bases of the junction unmatched. CDR1 LNHDA and CDR2 SQIVND come from the germline V gene (reference sequence). This CDR3 has 16 amino acids. The sample originates from a study of T cell repertoires in cytomegalovirus infection. Study-wide background: Matching HLA type and CMV infection were both indicated by public TCR beta signatures.

TCRdb fed the reads into MiXCR, producing one record per CDR3 protein. Here the sample spans roughly 720,000 distinct CDR3 sequences, roughly a third being singletons. The sample was PBMCs. The receptor was derived from a human donor in good health (CMV status not recorded). Some clones in this sample may be carry-over from other donors' samples. V usage is TRBV19 and J usage is TRBJ1-5, with 9 bases aligning to TRBD1. The CDR3 loop reads CASRIGDRASNQPQHF. The CDR3 nucleotides are TGTGCCAGCCGTATTGGGGACAGGGCCAGCAATCAGCCCCAGCATTTT.